One and the same sample provided the 24 T cell receptor beta chains below, sequenced in a study of T cell clonotyping in hematopoietic cell transplantation. Method: immunoSEQ multiplex PCR; TCRdb's copy keeps in-frame clones and lacks some. The table shows about 1,300 clones, with 70% to 90% occurring only once. Sequenced material: peripheral blood mononuclear cells, taken 180 days after allogeneic stem cell transplant. The receptors come from a female patient aged 45-65 years who had an allogeneic stem cell transplant from an unrelated donor, so T cells may come from the graft donor. Some clones in this sample may be carry-over from other donors' samples.

This rearrangement joins TRBV5-6 to TRBJ1-6; 7 nucleotides match TRBD1. V lost 3 bases, J lost 7 bases, and 4 bases stayed unmatched. Germline V gives CDR1 SGHDT, CDR2 YYEEEE. The CDR3 contains 14 residues. The CDR3 bases are TGTGCCAGCAGCTACGACAGGGAAAATTCACCCCTCCACTTT. Protein product: CASSYDRENSPLHF. The full variable domain, its missing parts supplied by reference TRBV5-6 and TRBJ1-6, is DAGVTQSPTHLIKTRGQQVTLRCSPKSGHDTVSWYQQALGQGPQFIFQYYEEEERQRGNFPDRFSGHQFPNYSSELNVNALLLGDSALYLCASSYDRENSPLHFGNGTRLTVT.

V is TRBV7-2 and J is TRBJ1-5; 7 bases match TRBD1. V gave up 4 bases and J gave up 4 bases; unmatched junction bases: 10. Germline CDR1 SGHTA, CDR2 FQGNSA. The CDR3 covers 16 residues. CDR3 region: CASSSPDRAGNQPQHF. CDR3 sequence (DNA): TGTGCCAGCAGCTCTCCAGACAGGGCAGGTAATCAGCCCCAGCATTTT. Full variable domain (remainder filled in from reference TRBV7-2 and TRBJ1-5): GAGVSQSPSNKVTEKGKDVELRCDPISGHTALYWYRQSLGQGLEFLIYFQGNSAPDKSGLPSDRFSAERTGGSVSTLTIQRTQQEDSAVYLCASSSPDRAGNQPQHFGDGTRLSIL.

The V gene is TRBV30, the J gene TRBJ1-1; 7 positions match TRBD1. The trim removed 0 bases at V and 2 bases at J, leaving 6 bases unmatched. The CDR3 covers 15 residues. Germline values: CDR1 GTSNPN, CDR2 SVGIG (reference sequence). The CDR3 loop reads CAWSVRGRDNTEAFF. The CDR3 coding sequence is TGTGCCTGGAGTGTTAGGGGGCGGGATAACACTGAAGCTTTCTTT.

The CDR3 loop is CASSSGTHPSTDTQYF. CDR3 bases: TGCGCCAGCAGCTCCGGGACTCACCCTAGCACAGATACGCAGTATTTT. The V gene is TRBV5-1, the J gene TRBJ2-3; possibly TRBD2 for D (6 bases). Germline values: CDR1 SGHRS, CDR2 YFSETQ. The CDR3 contains 16 residues. The V and J ends lost 3 bases and 0 bases respectively, with 14 bases between them.

This chain connects TRBV19 to TRBJ1-2; maybe TRBD1 (5 bases). The length of the CDR3 is 16 residues. V shed 1 base and J shed 7 bases, with 19 bases lying between them. Per germline, CDR1 LNHDA and CDR2 SQIVND (reference sequence). As DNA, the CDR3 is TGTGCCAGTAGTATAGGAGGGACTTCCTTCAGTAGTGGCTACACCTTC. Protein: CASSIGGTSFSSGYTF.

This clone appeared a single time. The chain recombines TRBV30 with TRBJ1-3; D unclear. The V end was cut by 0 bases, the J end by 3 bases, with 6 bases between. The CDR3 is 13 amino acids. CDR1 and CDR2 (germline): GTSNPN, SVGIG (reference sequence). In DNA, the CDR3 is TGTGCCTGGAGTGTACGGTTTGGAAACACCATATATTTT. Its protein is CAWSVRFGNTIYF.

This sequence joins TRBV19 and TRBJ1-1; D possibly corresponds to TRBD1 (5 bases). Trimming pared 4 bases from V and 7 bases from J, leaving 13 bases between. The CDR3 has 13 amino acids. Germline V CDR1 and CDR2: LNHDA, SQIVND (reference sequence). This CDR3 is CASSTRGLGEAFF. Here the CDR3 DNA reads TGTGCCAGTAGTACACGGGGGTTGGGTGAAGCTTTCTTT.

The rearrangement links TRBV29-1 to TRBJ2-1; unclear D gene. CDR1 and CDR2 from the germline V gene are SQVTM and ANQGSEA. CDR3 length: 12 residues. The germline V and J ends were trimmed by 6 bases and 6 bases, with 12 bases remaining between them. This chain's CDR3 is CSVRSSSNEQFF. The CDR3 DNA reads as TGCAGCGTAAGGTCCTCATCCAATGAGCAGTTCTTC.

This clone appeared once. The rearrangement joins TRBV30 to TRBJ1-1; 10 nucleotides line up with TRBD1. The J segment lost 1 base and the V segment lost 7 bases, leaving 6 bases of the junction unmatched. CDR1 and CDR2 from the germline V gene are GTSNPN and SVGIG (reference sequence). This CDR3 has 14 amino acids. CDR3 DNA sequence: TGTGCCTCCGCTTGGGACAGGGGGAACACTGAAGCTTTCTTT. The encoded protein is CASAWDRGNTEAFF.

The chain combines TRBV5-1 with TRBJ2-7, with D maybe TRBD2 (5 bases). Per the germline V gene, CDR1 is SGHRS and CDR2 is YFSETQ. The CDR3 length is 11 residues. Trimming pared 2 bases from V and 7 bases from J, leaving 7 bases between. This CDR3 is CASSFRGEQYF. The CDR3 nucleotides are TGCGCCAGCAGCTTCAGAGGGGAGCAGTACTTC.

The V gene is TRBV29-1, the J gene TRBJ2-7; a weak D match, TRBD1 (5 bases). The CDR3 has 13 residues. Looked up from germline, CDR1 is SQVTM and CDR2 is ANQGSEA. V lost 7 bases and J lost 1, with 14 bases in between. This CDR3 reads CSGVGHGSYEQYF. The CDR3 region has the DNA TGCAGCGGAGTCGGACACGGATCCTACGAGCAGTACTTC.

The chain has TRBV5-4 and TRBJ1-2; 9 bases match TRBD1. V was pared by 4 bases and J by 2 bases, with 6 bases of the junction left unmatched. Germline CDR1 is SGHNT and CDR2 is YYREEE (reference sequence). CDR3 length equals 15 residues. The CDR3 loop reads CASSAGQGLNYGYTF. As DNA, the CDR3 is TGTGCCAGCAGCGCGGGACAGGGCCTAAACTATGGCTACACCTTC.

This chain joins TRBV30 and TRBJ1-2; D remains ambiguous. Germline-derived CDR1 and CDR2 are GTSNPN and SVGIG (reference sequence). The V gene lost 5 bases and the J gene lost 4 bases, with 11 bases spanning the gap. The CDR3 is made up of 12 amino acids. CDR3 amino acids: CAWFDGLYGYTF. The CDR3 DNA reads as TGTGCCTGGTTCGACGGTCTCTATGGCTACACCTTC.

The J gene is TRBJ1-1, the V gene TRBV27; a weak D match, TRBD1 (6 bases). CDR3 length equals 13 residues. With 5 bases removed from V and 6 bases from J, the gap between germline ends came to 13 bases. Germline V gives CDR1 MNHEY, CDR2 SMNVEV (reference sequence). The CDR3 coding sequence is TGTGCCAGCAGTGTCCACAGGGTCTCTGAAGCTTTCTTT. Its translation is CASSVHRVSEAFF.

The chain is built from TRBV29-1 and TRBJ1-1, with D unclear. This CDR3 contains 13 residues. V lost 5 bases and J lost 1, with 11 bases in between. CDR1 is SQVTM, CDR2 ANQGSEA, per germline. For the CDR3, the DNA is TGCAGCGTTTCATCGTCTTCGAACACTGAAGCTTTCTTT. It codes for CSVSSSSNTEAFF.

J is TRBJ1-6 and V is TRBV11-2, with D perhaps TRBD1 (6 bases). There are 14 residues in the CDR3. From germline, CDR1 is SGHAT and CDR2 FQNNGV. V was clipped by 4 bases and J by 8 bases, with 12 bases between them. The CDR3 coding sequence is TGTGCCAGCAGCTACACAGGGATGGATTCACCCCTCCACTTT. This encodes CASSYTGMDSPLHF.

This chain uses TRBV29-1 with TRBJ1-2; 7 positions match TRBD1. The CDR3 extends over 14 amino acids. Germline CDR1 SQVTM, CDR2 ANQGSEA. Unmatched junction bases numbered 7, after V lost 5 bases and J lost 1 base. This CDR3 reads CSVPKGASNYGYTF. Here the CDR3 DNA reads TGCAGCGTTCCGAAGGGGGCGAGTAACTATGGCTACACCTTC.

The CDR3 nucleotides are TGTGCCAGCAGCCTCGGACACAACCGGCCCTATGGCTACACCTTC. This sequence encodes CASSLGHNRPYGYTF. The chain joins TRBV5-6 to TRBJ1-2, with D possibly TRBD1 on 5 matching bases. Germline V gives CDR1 SGHDT, CDR2 YYEEEE. V lost 4 bases, J lost 4 bases, and 17 bases lay in between. This CDR3 spans 15 amino acids.

This clone qualifies as large. This sequence joins TRBV6-5 and TRBJ1-2; D is ambiguous. Trimming took 7 bases from V and 5 from J, leaving 20 bases between them. CDR1 MNHEY and CDR2 SVGAGI come from the germline V gene. The length of the CDR3 is 15 residues. The CDR3 is CASTLSSAAPYGYTF. The DNA of the CDR3 is TGTGCCAGCACCCTAAGCTCTGCAGCTCCTTATGGCTACACCTTC.

V and J are TRBV30 and TRBJ2-7, with 8 bases aligning to TRBD1. From germline, CDR1 is GTSNPN and CDR2 SVGIG (reference sequence). The CDR3 has 13 amino acids. V was clipped by 8 bases and J by 0 bases; unmatched bases: 6. Here the CDR3 reads CARKGQASYEQYF. As DNA, the CDR3 is TGTGCCCGCAAGGGACAGGCCTCCTACGAGCAGTACTTC.

V is TRBV5-1 and J is TRBJ2-5; possibly TRBD2 for D (6 bases). Matching the DNA end better, TRBJ2-7 makes the J call doubtful. Per the germline V gene, CDR1 is SGHRS and CDR2 is YFSETQ. The CDR3 totals 12 residues. CDR3 DNA sequence: TGCGCCAGCAGCCCCGGGGGCTACGAGCAGTACTTC. This codes for CASSPGGYEQYF.

To note about this clone: A far larger clone is a single base away, which makes a read error likely. This sequence joins TRBV5-8 and TRBJ2-7; no clear D. From germline, CDR1 is SGHTS and CDR2 YDEGEE. The CDR3 is 12 amino acids. V shed 1 base and J shed 0 bases, with 2 bases lying between them. CDR3 sequence reads: CASSLSSYEQYF. As DNA, the CDR3 is TGTGCCAGCAGCTTGTCCTCCTACGAGCAGTACTTC.

The V call is TRBV2, the J call TRBJ1-1; D is unresolved. Trimming cost V 9 bases and J 0 bases, with 8 bases left between them. This CDR3 region has 12 residues. From germline, CDR1 is SNHLY and CDR2 FYNNEI. The CDR3 coding sequence is TGTGCCAGGACTCATATGAACACTGAAGCTTTCTTT. As protein: CARTHMNTEAFF.

In this sample, this clone is large. The CDR3 is CASSLSGDRDQETQYF. The CDR3 DNA reads TGTGCCAGCAGCTTATCGGGTGACAGGGACCAAGAGACCCAGTACTTC. V and J are TRBV7-9 and TRBJ2-5, with 7 bases lining up with TRBD1. The CDR3 length is 16 residues. V trimming: 2 bases; J trimming: 0 bases; junction bases outside the gene matches: 6. The germline V gene encodes CDR1 SEHNR and CDR2 FQNEAQ (reference sequence).